The next 30 T cell receptor beta chains were all read from a single sample in a study of graft-versus-host responses after intestinal transplantation. Assay used: immunoSEQ multiplex PCR; TCRdb lists only in-frame clones, some missing. Counted here are approximately 15,000 clones, 67% occurring once; the ten biggest clones make up 7.5% to 10%. Intraepithelial lymphocytes and lamina propria lymphocytes were released through processing of graft tissue. Sequencing used ileum tissue, obtained around 730 days after intestinal transplantation. These receptors were obtained from a human patient who received an intestinal transplant, so some T cells may come from the graft donor.

The chain couples TRBV9 to TRBJ1-2; the D gene is possibly TRBD1 (5 bases). The CDR3 runs 11 residues. V was shortened by 5 bases and J by 8 bases, with 10 bases between the two germline ends. The germline gives CDR1 SGDLS, CDR2 YYNGEE. The CDR3 DNA is TGTGCCAGCAGGGGGGAGGGCGGCTACACCTTC. Protein: CASRGEGGYTF.

V usage is TRBV25-1 and J usage is TRBJ2-3, with 11 bases aligning to TRBD1. V lost 4 bases, J lost 7 bases, and 4 bases stayed unmatched. The germline CDR1 and CDR2 sequences are MGHDK and SYGVNS. The CDR3 covers 14 residues. The CDR3 loop reads CASSGGQGAYTQYF. CDR3 sequence (DNA): TGTGCCAGCAGTGGAGGACAGGGGGCTTATACGCAGTATTTT.

This rearrangement joins TRBV19 to TRBJ1-1; no reliable D call. This CDR3 comprises 14 residues. Germline values: CDR1 LNHDA, CDR2 SQIVND (reference sequence). Trimming cost V 6 bases and J 1 base, with 12 bases left between them. The CDR3 bases are TGTGCCAGTAGAAACGGAGGGTCGAACACTGAAGCTTTCTTT. Its translation is CASRNGGSNTEAFF.

V is TRBV7-9 and J is TRBJ2-7; TRBD2 aligns across 7 bases. V lost 5 bases, J lost 3 bases, and 4 bases stayed unmatched. CDR1 and CDR2 from the germline V gene are SEHNR and FQNEAQ (reference sequence). The length of the CDR3 is 13 residues. DNA for the CDR3: TGTGCCAGCAGCCCCCGGGGGGTCTACGAGCAGTACTTC. It yields the protein CASSPRGVYEQYF.

The chain recombines TRBV11-3 with TRBJ1-1; the match to TRBD1 covers 10 bases. V lost 5 bases to trimming and J lost 1 base; unmatched junction nucleotides: 4. The CDR3 is 15 amino acids. Germline loops: CDR1 SGHNT, CDR2 YENEEA. The CDR3 is CASSPGQGRNTEAFF. CDR3 DNA sequence: TGTGCCAGCAGCCCGGGACAGGGGCGGAACACTGAAGCTTTCTTT.

V is TRBV6-4 and J is TRBJ2-6; perhaps TRBD1 as D (6 bases). The CDR3 length is 15 residues. The V gene's germline CDR1 is MRHNA and CDR2 SNTAGT. V gave up 3 bases and J gave up 0 bases, with 6 bases separating them. The CDR3 is CASSEDSSGANVLTF. The CDR3 DNA sequence: TGTGCCAGCAGTGAGGACAGCTCTGGGGCCAACGTCCTGACTTTC.

The rearrangement joins TRBV29-1 to TRBJ2-5; 11 positions agree with TRBD2. The J call is uncertain, as TRBJ2-7 better fits the DNA end. Germline CDR1 and CDR2: SQVTM and ANQGSEA. This CDR3 comprises 18 residues. CDR3 region: CSVGRGAFSGRGRYEQYF. CDR3 bases: TGCAGCGTTGGAAGAGGAGCCTTTAGCGGGAGGGGCCGATACGAGCAGTACTTC.

This clone has a single count. This sequence joins TRBV5-6 and TRBJ2-5, with 10 bases that match TRBD1. The J call may be in error: the DNA end matches TRBJ2-7 better. CDR1 is SGHDT and CDR2 is YYEEEE in the germline V gene. The CDR3 has 16 amino acids. Here the CDR3 reads CASSSYGDRGPYEQYF. DNA of the CDR3: TGTGCCAGCAGCTCTTACGGGGACAGGGGCCCCTACGAGCAGTACTTC.

The V gene is TRBV4-3, the J gene TRBJ2-5; 7 nucleotides agree with TRBD2. With 0 bases clipped from V and 5 bases from J, the junction kept 9 bases outside the gene matches. Germline values: CDR1 LGHNA, CDR2 YSLEER. There are 16 residues in the CDR3. The CDR3 nucleotides read TGCGCCAGCAGCCAAGATCGGGGGGTCGGCGCCGAGACCCAGTACTTC. Amino acids: CASSQDRGVGAETQYF.

The V and J genes are TRBV11-3 and TRBJ2-3; D is uncertain. The CDR3 has 15 residues. V lost 3 bases to trimming and J lost 1 base, with 11 bases between them. CDR1 is SGHNT, CDR2 YENEEA, per germline. In DNA form, the CDR3 reads TGTGCCAGCAGCTTGGTGGCTTTTGGCACAGATACGCAGTATTTT. It is translated as CASSLVAFGTDTQYF.

This chain connects TRBV7-9 to TRBJ1-3, with D unclear. Germline values: CDR1 SEHNR, CDR2 FQNEAQ (reference sequence). The CDR3 contains 13 residues. Trimming stripped 5 bases from V and 4 bases from J, with 9 bases between. The CDR3 protein is CASSATLGNTIYF. The CDR3 nucleotides read TGTGCCAGCAGCGCTACGTTGGGAAACACCATATATTTT.

The rearrangement joins TRBV7-6 to TRBJ2-7; D is unresolved. The V gene's germline CDR1 is SGHVS and CDR2 FNYEAQ. The CDR3 is made up of 14 amino acids. V shed 0 bases and J shed 3 bases, with 9 bases lying between them. The CDR3: CASSLAGSHYEQYF. The CDR3 nucleotides read TGTGCCAGCAGCTTAGCGGGCTCTCACTACGAGCAGTACTTC.

The chain recombines TRBV27 with TRBJ1-1; D is perhaps TRBD1 (6 bases). Germline V gene sequence: CDR1 MNHEY, CDR2 SMNVEV (reference sequence). The CDR3 is 16 residues long. V was shortened by 7 bases and J by 5 bases, with 23 bases between the two germline ends. The CDR3 is CASTNLRGRGRTEAFF. The CDR3, as DNA: TGTGCCAGCACCAACCTTCGGGGGCGGGGGCGGACTGAAGCTTTCTTT.

The chain employs TRBV25-1 and TRBJ1-5; 11 bases are shared with TRBD1. Germline assignment: CDR1 MGHDK and CDR2 SYGVNS. This CDR3 contains 14 residues. J gave up 7 bases and V 4 bases, and 3 bases lay outside the gene matches. CDR3 in amino acids: CASSGTGGWQPQHF. The CDR3 DNA sequence: TGTGCCAGCAGTGGGACAGGGGGCTGGCAGCCCCAGCATTTT.

Details on this clone: Germline and junction disagree at one end, which may indicate a read error. This chain joins TRBV6-1 and TRBJ2-6; TRBD1 matches 10 bases. Germline V gene data show CDR1 as MNHNS and CDR2 as SASEGT. The CDR3 spans 16 residues. The DNA for the CDR3 is TGTGCCAGCAGGGAAGACAGGGGGCCTGGGGCCAACGTCCTGACTTTC. Protein: CASREDRGPGANVLTF.

The V gene is TRBV10-3, the J gene TRBJ2-3; perhaps TRBD2 as D (7 bases). Trimming removed 10 bases from V and 5 bases from J, with 19 bases in between. This CDR3 has 14 amino acids. Germline values: CDR1 ENHRY, CDR2 SYGVKD. The CDR3 loop reads CATKEGGAQDTQYF. As DNA, the CDR3 is TGTGCCACTAAGGAAGGGGGGGCGCAAGATACGCAGTATTTT.

The chain is built from TRBV4-2 and TRBJ2-2; D might be TRBD1 (6 bases). Deletions cut 4 bases from V and 2 bases from J, with 14 bases between. Looked up from germline, CDR1 is LGHNA and CDR2 is YNFKEQ. This CDR3 spans 16 amino acids. The CDR3 loop is CASSPMPGQNTGELFF. CDR3 coding DNA: TGTGCCAGCAGCCCAATGCCGGGACAAAACACCGGGGAGCTGTTTTTT.

The chain uses TRBV18 and TRBJ1-3; 8 bases are shared with TRBD1. J was trimmed by 2 bases and V by 4 bases; bases with no gene match: 1. CDR3 length equals 14 residues. Germline V gives CDR1 KGHSH, CDR2 LQKENI. This CDR3 is CASSLQGAGNTIYF. The CDR3, as DNA: TGTGCCAGCTCACTACAGGGGGCTGGAAACACCATATATTTT.

V and J are TRBV18 and TRBJ1-2; D perhaps matches TRBD1 (6 bases). The CDR3 has 12 amino acids. Trimming took off 5 bases at V and 8 bases at J, with 12 bases between the two ends. Germline-derived CDR1 and CDR2 are KGHSH and LQKENI. The CDR3 DNA sequence: TGTGCCAGCTCAGCGGACAGACTGGGCTACACCTTC. Protein sequence: CASSADRLGYTF.

This clone was seen a handful of times. The chain carries TRBV18 and TRBJ2-1, with a tentative D call TRBD1 (6 bases). The CDR3 has 15 residues. Trimming took 0 bases from V and 3 from J, leaving 9 bases between them. Germline values: CDR1 KGHSH, CDR2 LQKENI. CDR3 region: CASSPPGAFYNEQFF. The CDR3 nucleotides are TGTGCCAGCTCACCACCGGGGGCCTTCTACAATGAGCAGTTCTTC.

This clone was counted between two and nine times. V gene TRBV6-5 combines with J gene TRBJ2-5; 7 positions match TRBD1. V lost 5 bases, J lost 1 base, and 7 bases stayed unmatched. This CDR3 is built from 15 residues. CDR1 is MNHEY and CDR2 is SVGAGI in the germline V gene. The CDR3 region has the DNA TGTGCCAGCAGTGTACCCGGGACAGCCCAAGAGACCCAGTACTTC. This gives the protein CASSVPGTAQETQYF.

The rearrangement joins TRBV12-5 to TRBJ1-2; D not resolved. This CDR3 is 13 amino acids long. The V end lost 1 base, the J end lost 8 bases, and 11 bases lay between the germline ends. Germline lookup yields CDR1 LGHNT and CDR2 FRNRAP. The CDR3 loop is CASGLAHTVGYTF. The CDR3 bases are TGTGCTAGTGGTTTGGCCCATACGGTAGGCTACACCTTC.

J is TRBJ1-1 and V is TRBV19; a possible D gene is TRBD1 (6 bases). The length of the CDR3 is 13 residues. Trimming pared 10 bases from V and 1 base from J, leaving 13 bases between. Germline CDR1 reads LNHDA; CDR2 reads SQIVND (reference sequence). CDR3 residues: CATTGRGNTEAFF. CDR3 sequence (DNA): TGTGCCACGACAGGCAGAGGGAACACTGAAGCTTTCTTT.

The chain employs TRBV7-9 and TRBJ2-7, with 9 bases matching TRBD1. Trimming removed 2 bases from V and 5 bases from J; junction bases left unmatched: 13. The CDR3 runs 17 residues. Germline-derived CDR1 and CDR2 are SEHNR and FQNEAQ (reference sequence). The CDR3: CASSLSASTGGGNEQYF. CDR3 sequence (DNA): TGTGCCAGCAGCTTAAGCGCTTCGACAGGGGGTGGAAACGAGCAGTACTTC.

This clone has a handful of counts. The chain has TRBV13 and TRBJ2-1, with 9 bases identical to TRBD2. The V and J ends lost 0 bases and 7 bases, in that order; junction bases with no gene match: 7. The germline V gene has CDR1 PRHDT and CDR2 FYEKMQ (reference sequence). The CDR3 totals 16 residues. CDR3 DNA: TGTGCCAGCAGCTTAGGGCTAGCGGGGCATTTTAATGAGCAGTTCTTC. This gives the protein CASSLGLAGHFNEQFF.

This chain uses TRBV4-3 with TRBJ2-1; 10 nucleotides line up with TRBD2. Per germline, CDR1 LGHNA and CDR2 YSLEER. This CDR3 has 15 residues. Trimming cost V 0 bases and J 6 bases; bases outside gene matches: 2. In DNA, the CDR3 is TGCGCCAGCAGCCAAGAAGCGGGGGGGCCCAATGAGCAGTTCTTC. This encodes CASSQEAGGPNEQFF.

The chain employs TRBV5-8 and TRBJ1-6; the match to TRBD1 covers 8 bases. V trimming: 5 bases; J trimming: 7 bases; junction bases outside the gene matches: 5. From germline, CDR1 is SGHTS and CDR2 YDEGEE. This CDR3 comprises 14 residues. CDR3 amino acids: CASRKTGDNSPLHF. CDR3 nucleotide sequence: TGTGCCAGCAGAAAGACAGGGGACAATTCACCCCTCCACTTT.

This clone is medium-sized in the sample. The chain is built from TRBV19 and TRBJ1-1; 10 nucleotides align to TRBD1. After removal of 10 bases from V and 5 bases from J, the junction contained 7 bases not matched to a gene. The germline V gene encodes CDR1 LNHDA and CDR2 SQIVND (reference sequence). The length of the CDR3 is 13 residues. The DNA for the CDR3 is TGTGCCATATGGACAGGGGGTCATACTGAAGCTTTCTTT. Residues: CAIWTGGHTEAFF.

A remark on this clone: Other DNA sequences within the sample encode an identical CDR3. The chain uses TRBV11-3 and TRBJ2-2; D perhaps matches TRBD1 (6 bases). V lost 3 bases, J lost 3 bases, and 8 bases lay in between. The CDR3 has 14 amino acids. CDR1 SGHNT and CDR2 YENEEA come from the germline V gene. The CDR3 bases are TGTGCCAGCAGCTTCGGACAGTACACCGGGGAGCTGTTTTTT. Its protein product is CASSFGQYTGELFF. Together with reference TRBV11-3 and TRBJ2-2, the CDR3 gives the full variable domain: EAGVVQSPRYKIIEKKQPVAFWCNPISGHNTLYWYLQNLGQGPELLIRYENEEAVDDSQLPKDRFSAERLKGVDSTLKIQPAELGDSAVYLCASSFGQYTGELFFGEGSRLTVL.

J is TRBJ1-2 and V is TRBV30; D is unresolved. Trimming pared 8 bases from V and 2 bases from J, leaving 9 bases between. The CDR3 sequence is 11 residues long. CDR1 and CDR2 (germline): GTSNPN, SVGIG (reference sequence). CDR3 sequence: CAPGSNYGYTF. CDR3 in DNA: TGTGCCCCGGGGTCCAACTATGGCTACACCTTC.